The 19 T cell receptor beta chains below all came from one sample that was sequenced in a study of blood T cell repertoires in COVID-19. Here immunoSEQ multiplex PCR was the method, and the copy in TCRdb shows in-frame clones only, minus some. The repertoire consists of over 60,000 clones, with around 84% occurring once and the leading ten covering roughly 12%. The sequenced sample was peripheral blood. Every receptor here comes from a human donor in a cohort sampled during active COVID-19.

The chain is built from TRBV6-2 or TRBV6-3 and TRBJ2-7, with D maybe TRBD2 (6 bases). The V gene's germline CDR1 is MNHEY and CDR2 SVGEGT. The CDR3 contains 15 residues. V was pared by 7 bases and J by 1 base, with 17 bases between. The CDR3 nucleotides are TGTGCCAGCATCCCGCCGGGAGCTCAATCCTACGAGCAGTACTTC. Translating gives CASIPPGAQSYEQYF.

The rearrangement joins TRBV14 to TRBJ1-4, with 9 bases fitting TRBD1. The germline gives CDR1 SGHDN, CDR2 FVKESK. This CDR3 has 20 residues. V was clipped by 0 bases and J by 7 bases; unmatched bases: 18. The CDR3 sequence is CASSQDPGTGRFRSGEKLFF. The CDR3, as DNA: TGTGCCAGCAGCCAAGACCCCGGGACAGGGAGGTTTCGTTCGGGTGAAAAACTGTTTTTT. The full variable domain, rest sourced from reference TRBV14 and TRBJ1-4, is EAGVTQFPSHSVIEKGQTVTLRCDPISGHDNLYWYRRVMGKEIKFLLHFVKESKQDESGMPNNRFLAERTGGTYSTLKVQPAELEDSGVYFCASSQDPGTGRFRSGEKLFFGSGTQLSVL.

This chain uses TRBV7-9 with TRBJ2-2, with D unclear. This CDR3 spans 13 amino acids. Germline CDR1 is SEHNR and CDR2 is FQNEAQ (reference sequence). V was pared by 2 bases and J by 5 bases, with 6 bases between. The CDR3: CASSLLSTGELFF. CDR3 bases: TGTGCCAGCAGCTTACTGAGTACCGGGGAGCTGTTTTTT.

The rearrangement joins TRBV5-1 to TRBJ2-5; 10 positions match TRBD1. This CDR3 spans 14 amino acids. V was clipped by 4 bases and J by 3 bases; unmatched bases: 3. Germline V CDR1 and CDR2: SGHRS, YFSETQ. CDR3 loop: CASSRTGGEETQYF. CDR3 DNA sequence: TGCGCCAGCAGCCGGACAGGGGGGGAAGAGACCCAGTACTTC.

This clone was counted only a few times. The chain carries TRBV5-1 and TRBJ1-1; 9 bases fit TRBD1. CDR1 and CDR2 (germline): SGHRS, YFSETQ. J was trimmed by 2 bases and V by 4 bases; bases with no gene match: 9. The CDR3 is 16 residues long. The CDR3, as DNA: TGCGCCAGCAGCCCGTTGGGACAGGGTATAAACACTGAAGCTTTCTTT. Amino acids: CASSPLGQGINTEAFF.

The chain couples TRBV5-1 to TRBJ2-7, with 10 positions matching TRBD1. The germline V gene has CDR1 SGHRS and CDR2 YFSETQ. There are 14 residues in the CDR3. Unmatched junction bases numbered 3, after V lost 3 bases and J lost 3 bases. The CDR3 region is CASSSGDRGYEQYF. As DNA, the CDR3 is TGCGCCAGCAGCTCAGGGGACAGGGGCTACGAGCAGTACTTC.

The rearrangement uses TRBV2 and TRBJ2-5, with 7 bases lining up with TRBD1. CDR3 size: 14 residues. Trimming removed 5 bases from V and 2 bases from J; junction bases left unmatched: 5. The germline CDR1 and CDR2 sequences are SNHLY and FYNNEI. CDR3 coding DNA: TGTGCCAGCAGTATCGGGACAGTTCAAGAGACCCAGTACTTC. Translated, it gives CASSIGTVQETQYF.

The chain links TRBV11-2 to TRBJ1-3; 9 bases line up with TRBD1. From germline, CDR1 is SGHAT and CDR2 FQNNGV. The trim removed 2 bases at V and 3 bases at J, leaving 8 bases unmatched. There are 17 residues in the CDR3. The CDR3 protein is CASSLRATGGGGNTIYF. The DNA for the CDR3 is TGTGCCAGCAGCTTAAGAGCTACAGGGGGCGGTGGAAACACCATATATTTT. Variable domain in full (rest from reference TRBV11-2 and TRBJ1-3): EAGVAQSPRYKIIEKRQSVAFWCNPISGHATLYWYQQILGQGPKLLIQFQNNGVVDDSQLPKDRFSAERLKGVDSTLKIQPAKLEDSAVYLCASSLRATGGGGNTIYFGEGSWLTVV.

V and J are TRBV2 and TRBJ1-2; TRBD1 matches at 7 bases. Germline CDR1 reads SNHLY; CDR2 reads FYNNEI. The CDR3 spans 16 residues. Trimming removed 4 bases from V and 6 bases from J; junction bases left unmatched: 14. The CDR3: CASSGIPGQTMDGYTF. In nucleotides, the CDR3 is TGTGCCAGCAGTGGGATTCCGGGACAGACAATGGATGGCTACACCTTC.

In its sample, this clone was seen once. This rearrangement joins TRBV19 to TRBJ2-2, with D hard to call. CDR1 is LNHDA, CDR2 SQIVND, per germline (reference sequence). V was trimmed by 3 bases and J by 4 bases, leaving 12 bases between them. The CDR3 spans 15 residues. The CDR3 DNA reads TGTGCCAGTAGTATTCGCCTGAGGAGCACCGGGGAGCTGTTTTTT. Translation: CASSIRLRSTGELFF.

This clone was seen more than once but under ten times. The chain carries TRBV28 and TRBJ1-5; the D gene is possibly TRBD1 (5 bases). The V and J ends lost 6 bases and 3 bases respectively, with 6 bases between them. CDR1 is MDHEN, CDR2 SYDVKM, per germline. The CDR3 runs to 12 residues. This chain's CDR3 is CASRTANQPQHF. The CDR3 DNA reads TGTGCCAGCAGGACAGCCAATCAGCCCCAGCATTTT.

J is TRBJ1-1 and V is TRBV29-1, with D perhaps TRBD1 (6 bases). V lost 2 bases to trimming and J lost 5 bases, with 15 bases between them. Germline loops: CDR1 SQVTM, CDR2 ANQGSEA. CDR3 length: 14 amino acids. The CDR3 is CSVEWDIQGTEAFF. As DNA, the CDR3 is TGCAGCGTTGAATGGGACATTCAAGGGACTGAAGCTTTCTTT.

This clone was seen only a few times. The chain links TRBV9 to TRBJ1-2; no reliable D call. Trimming stripped 3 bases from V and 0 bases from J, with 3 bases between. This CDR3 is 12 amino acids long. The germline gives CDR1 SGDLS, CDR2 YYNGEE. This CDR3 is CASSATNYGYTF. In DNA, the CDR3 is TGTGCCAGCAGCGCAACTAACTATGGCTACACCTTC.

The rearrangement uses TRBV4-1 and TRBJ2-7; the D is unclear. Trimming removed 1 base at V and 2 bases at J, with 12 bases between. Germline V gene data show CDR1 as MGHRA and CDR2 as YSYEKL. The CDR3 covers 15 residues. CDR3 sequence reads: CASSQGLTKPYEQYF. The DNA of the CDR3 is TGCGCCAGCAGCCAAGGCCTTACTAAACCCTACGAGCAGTACTTC.

This chain connects TRBV10-2 to TRBJ1-4; a possible D gene is TRBD1 (6 bases). The CDR3 runs 15 residues. Germline lookup yields CDR1 WSHSY and CDR2 SAAADI. Trimming took 10 bases from V and 0 from J, leaving 15 bases between them. The CDR3 DNA is TGCGCCACCAGCAGGACAGCAACAACTAATGAAAAACTGTTTTTT. It is translated as CATSRTATTNEKLFF.

V is TRBV6-5 and J is TRBJ1-1; perhaps TRBD1 as D (5 bases). Per the germline V gene, CDR1 is MNHEY and CDR2 is SVGAGI. The length of the CDR3 is 15 residues. The V end was cut by 5 bases, the J end by 3 bases, with 16 bases between. CDR3 DNA: TGTGCCAGCAGTCTCACAGGTTGGGGGGACACTGAAGCTTTCTTT. Translating gives CASSLTGWGDTEAFF.

V gene TRBV11-2 combines with J gene TRBJ2-7, with TRBD1 matching over 8 bases. CDR3 length: 14 amino acids. CDR1 is SGHAT and CDR2 is FQNNGV in the germline V gene. Trimming took 5 bases from V and 3 from J; bases not matched to a gene: 6. In DNA form, the CDR3 reads TGTGCCAGCAGCCCGCAAACAGGGGGCTACGAGCAGTACTTC. Protein sequence: CASSPQTGGYEQYF.

The gene calls are TRBV5-1 and TRBJ2-3; 8 bases are a match to TRBD2. The CDR3 has 13 residues. The germline gives CDR1 SGHRS, CDR2 YFSETQ. With V trimmed by 3 bases and J by 7 bases, 4 bases remained unmatched. For the CDR3, the DNA is TGCGCCAGCAGCTCAGCGGGGGCGAATACGCAGTATTTT. Encoded protein: CASSSAGANTQYF.

The chain couples TRBV7-9 to TRBJ1-1; the D gene is possibly TRBD1 (5 bases). The CDR3 sequence is 14 residues long. V gave up 2 bases and J gave up 6 bases, with 13 bases separating them. From germline, CDR1 is SEHNR and CDR2 FQNEAQ (reference sequence). The DNA for the CDR3 is TGTGCCAGCAGCTTAAATCGGGGGAGTGCTGAAGCTTTCTTT. Translating it yields CASSLNRGSAEAFF.